This T cell receptor (beta chain) was profiled in a study of memory CD4+ T cells and cytomegalovirus serostatus. Generated by immunoSEQ multiplex PCR, the TCRdb table keeps only in-frame clones and is missing some. The table shows roughly 48,000 clones, with around four fifths occurring only once. Single viable CD3+CD4+CD8-CD45RO+ cells were sorted as the memory CD4+ T cells. The receptor's source is an adult in good health and CMV-seropositive. The sequencing sample was made of memory CD4+ T cells from blood.

This chain's CDR3 is CASSLSSGRSTDTQYF. In DNA form, the CDR3 reads TGTGCCAGCAGCTTATCTAGCGGGAGAAGCACAGATACGCAGTATTTT. V and J are TRBV7-8 and TRBJ2-3, with TRBD2 matching 10 bases. Germline V lookup: CDR1 SGHVS, CDR2 FQNEAQ. This CDR3 comprises 16 residues. V lost 2 bases, J lost 0 bases, and 2 bases stayed unmatched.